These T cell receptor beta chains were read from a single sample in a study of T cells in Graves' hyperthyroidism and ophthalmopathy. MiXCR, run by TCRdb on the multiplex PCR reads, gives a single entry per CDR3 protein. The sample lists 300,000 to 450,000 distinct CDR3 sequences, 25% occurring once. The sequenced material came from blood. The receptors were sampled from a man in his forties or fifties with Graves' hyperthyroidism. Both conserved end residues are part of each CDR3. A D gene is named only where the DNA matches it firmly. Clone size is given for some rows only: seen once, a few or many times, or a class if the clone is expanded.

D	J	V	size	DNA	CDR3
NA	TRBJ2-7	TRBV18	few	TGTGCCAGCTCACCACCGACGGCCGAGCAGTACTTC	CASSPPTAEQYF
NA	TRBJ2-1	TRBV6-5	many	TGTGCCAGCAGTTACTCGAGGAACGGCGGGGAGCAGTTCTTC	CASSYSRNGGEQFF
TRBD1	TRBJ1-1	TRBV6-1	NA	TGTGCCAGCAGGGACCGACAGGGTGGGCTTACGAACACTGAAGCTTTCTTT	CASRDRQGGLTNTEAFF
NA	TRBJ2-2	TRBV10-3	few	TGTGCCATCAGCATAGTAGAATCGAACACCGGGGAGCTGTTTTTT	CAISIVESNTGELFF
NA	TRBJ2-3	TRBV5-1	many	TGCGCCAGCAGCTCCGTCGGGAGTGGCACAGATACGCAGTATTTT	CASSSVGSGTDTQYF
NA	TRBJ2-3	TRBV15	NA	TGTGCCACCAGCAGAGCCCGATCCACAGATACGCAGTATTTT	CATSRARSTDTQYF
TRBD2	TRBJ2-7	TRBV5-1	few	TGCGCCAGCAGCTTGGGGACTAGCGGGAGTGGCGAGCAGTACTTC	CASSLGTSGSGEQYF
TRBD2	TRBJ2-3	TRBV11-3	few	TGTGCCAGCAGCCTAGGACTAGGCCCTGACACAGATACGCAGTATTTT	CASSLGLGPDTDTQYF
NA	TRBJ1-1	TRBV28	many	TGTGCCAGCACAGGCGCTCGTGAAGCTTTCTTT	CASTGAREAFF
NA	TRBJ1-1	TRBV12-3/TRBV12-4	few	TGTGCCAGCAGTTTGATTGGTGAGGGAACCACTGAAGCTTTCTTT	CASSLIGEGTTEAFF
TRBD1	TRBJ2-5	TRBV9	NA	TGTGCCAGCAGAACCGGACAGGGCGAGGGGGAGACCCAGTACTTC	CASRTGQGEGETQYF
NA	TRBJ2-7	TRBV5-4	NA	TGTGCCAGCAGCTTGGGGGTGGACTCCTACGAGCAGTACTTC	CASSLGVDSYEQYF
TRBD2	TRBJ2-2	TRBV5-6	NA	TGTGCCAGCAGCTTGGTTAGCAGCGGGGGCACCGGGGAGCTGTTTTTT	CASSLVSSGGTGELFF
NA	TRBJ2-6	TRBV3-1	NA	TGTGCCAGCGGCCCCTCTGGGGCCAACGTCCTGACTTTC	CASGPSGANVLTF
TRBD1	TRBJ2-3	TRBV5-1	NA	TGCGCCAGCGGAGGGACAGGAGACAGCACAGATACGCAGTATTTT	CASGGTGDSTDTQYF